A single sample gave rise to the 22 T cell receptor beta chains below, sequenced in a study of blood T cell repertoires in COVID-19. The method was immunoSEQ multiplex PCR; TCRdb's version includes in-frame clones alone and lacks a portion of them. The sample carries 110,000 to 150,000 clones, roughly 86% recorded once. The sequenced material came from peripheral blood. The receptors here all came from a human donor in a cohort sampled during active COVID-19.

The rearrangement joins TRBV3-1 (or the pseudogene TRBV3-2) to TRBJ2-3; 9 nucleotides match TRBD2. The V gene end was trimmed by 6 bases and the J gene end by 2 bases; junction bases not matched to a gene: 9. The CDR3 runs 16 residues. CDR1 is LGHDT, CDR2 YNNKEL, per germline (reference sequence). CDR3 sequence reads: CASRPRTSADTDTQYF. In DNA, the CDR3 is TGTGCCAGCAGACCTCGGACTAGCGCAGACACAGATACGCAGTATTTT.

V and J are TRBV5-1 and TRBJ2-3; a possible D gene is TRBD1 (5 bases). The germline gives CDR1 SGHRS, CDR2 YFSETQ. The CDR3 is made up of 15 amino acids. With 5 bases removed from V and 0 bases from J, the gap between germline ends came to 13 bases. CDR3 sequence: CASRGVTASTDTQYF. DNA of the CDR3: TGCGCCAGCAGAGGGGTAACTGCTAGCACAGATACGCAGTATTTT.

The chain joins TRBV7-9 to TRBJ1-3; tentative D call: TRBD1 (6 bases). Germline V gene lookup returns CDR1 SEHNR and CDR2 FQNEAQ (reference sequence). Trimming shortened V by 1 base and J by 0 bases, and 13 bases separated the two germline ends. CDR3 size: 17 residues. The CDR3 sequence is CASSLGAGASSGNTIYF. The CDR3 nucleotides read TGTGCCAGCAGCTTAGGGGCAGGGGCGAGCTCTGGAAACACCATATATTTT. The full variable domain, in which reference TRBV7-9 and TRBJ1-3 provide the parts outside the CDR3, is DTGVSQNPRHKITKRGQNVTFRCDPISEHNRLYWYRQTLGQGPEFLTYFQNEAQLEKSRLLSDRFSAERPKGSFSTLEIQRTEQGDSAMYLCASSLGAGASSGNTIYFGEGSWLTVV.

The rearrangement links TRBV29-1 to TRBJ2-3, with 7 nucleotides matching TRBD1. Looked up from germline, CDR1 is SQVTM and CDR2 is ANQGSEA. V was pared by 3 bases and J by 2 bases, with 14 bases of the junction left unmatched. This CDR3 has 17 residues. CDR3 loop: CSVDSPGQLQNTDTQYF. In DNA form, the CDR3 reads TGCAGCGTTGACTCCCCGGGACAGCTTCAAAACACAGATACGCAGTATTTT.

The V gene is TRBV15, the J gene TRBJ2-5; TRBD2 matches at 14 bases. V shed 4 bases and J 4 bases; nucleotides not matched to a gene: 11. Germline CDR1 reads LNHNV; CDR2 reads YYDKDF (reference sequence). This CDR3 spans 18 amino acids. CDR3 DNA sequence: TGTGCCACCAGCACCTGGGGGACTAGCGGGAGTGTTGGAGAGACCCAGTACTTC. Protein: CATSTWGTSGSVGETQYF.

The sample holds a few counts of this clone. J is TRBJ1-4 and V is TRBV10-3; D call uncertain. V was pared by 3 bases and J by 3 bases, with 8 bases between. CDR1 ENHRY and CDR2 SYGVKD come from the germline V gene. This CDR3 region has 14 residues. CDR3 residues: CAISDGLSNEKLFF. The CDR3, as DNA: TGTGCCATCAGTGATGGGCTTTCTAATGAAAAACTGTTTTTT.

The chain has TRBV7-9 and TRBJ1-4; D call uncertain. The CDR3 consists of 14 residues. Trimming pared 0 bases from V and 8 bases from J, leaving 10 bases between. CDR1 is SEHNR and CDR2 is FQNEAQ in the germline V gene (reference sequence). The CDR3 here is CASSLARGYEKLFF. The CDR3 DNA is TGTGCCAGCAGCTTAGCTCGGGGATACGAAAAACTGTTTTTT. The complete variable domain, with remaining parts taken from reference TRBV7-9 and TRBJ1-4, reads DTGVSQNPRHKITKRGQNVTFRCDPISEHNRLYWYRQTLGQGPEFLTYFQNEAQLEKSRLLSDRFSAERPKGSFSTLEIQRTEQGDSAMYLCASSLARGYEKLFFGSGTQLSVL.

The V gene is TRBV27, the J gene TRBJ1-1, with 9 positions matching TRBD1. Trimming cost V 5 bases and J 6 bases; bases outside gene matches: 4. Germline V CDR1 and CDR2: MNHEY, SMNVEV (reference sequence). The CDR3 covers 13 residues. The CDR3 here is CASSGTGMPEAFF. In nucleotides, the CDR3 is TGTGCCAGCAGTGGGACAGGGATGCCTGAAGCTTTCTTT.

V is TRBV7-9 and J is TRBJ2-5; 7 bases line up with TRBD1. Germline V gene sequence: CDR1 SEHNR, CDR2 FQNEAQ (reference sequence). The length of the CDR3 is 14 residues. The trim removed 5 bases at V and 2 bases at J, leaving 5 bases unmatched. The chain's CDR3 is CASSRRQGQETQYF. The CDR3 nucleotides are TGTGCCAGCAGCCGTAGACAGGGACAAGAGACCCAGTACTTC.

In the case of this clone: Other DNA sequences of this sample code for an identical CDR3. The chain has TRBV2 and TRBJ2-1; 12 nucleotides agree with TRBD2. The CDR3 is 15 amino acids. The trim removed 4 bases at V and 4 bases at J, leaving 2 bases unmatched. CDR1 and CDR2 (germline): SNHLY, FYNNEI. The CDR3 DNA is TGTGCCAGCAGTGGGCTAGCGGGAGGGTACAATGAGCAGTTCTTC. This gives the protein CASSGLAGGYNEQFF.

The CDR3 sequence: CASSPTTGYNEQFF. The CDR3 DNA reads as TGTGCCAGCAGTCCAACTACAGGGTACAATGAGCAGTTCTTC. This chain uses TRBV28 with TRBJ2-1; D is possibly TRBD1 (6 bases). Germline lookup yields CDR1 MDHEN and CDR2 SYDVKM. The CDR3 covers 14 residues. With 5 bases removed from V and 4 bases from J, the gap between germline ends came to 12 bases. The full variable domain, with the rest looked up from reference TRBV28 and TRBJ2-1, is DVKVTQSSRYLVKRTGEKVFLECVQDMDHENMFWYRQDPGLGLRLIYFSYDVKMKEKGDIPEGYSVSREKKERFSLILESASTNQTSMYLCASSPTTGYNEQFFGPGTRLTVL.

J is TRBJ1-4 and V is TRBV7-8; 7 nucleotides agree with TRBD1. V gave up 5 bases and J gave up 9 bases; unmatched junction bases: 18. This CDR3 has 17 residues. Germline V CDR1 and CDR2: SGHVS, FQNEAQ. DNA of the CDR3: TGTGCCAGCAGCACCGGATTTACAGGGGCCTTTGGTAAAAAACTGTTTTTT. This translates into CASSTGFTGAFGKKLFF.

The sample holds one count of this clone. This chain joins TRBV7-3 and TRBJ1-2, with D uncertain. The germline CDR1 and CDR2 sequences are SGHTA and FQGTGA. The ends were cut back, 1 base at V and 6 bases at J, with 18 bases in the middle. The CDR3 has 16 amino acids. CDR3 in DNA: TGTGCCAGCAGCTTAAGGATATTGGGAGGGATCCATGGCTACACCTTC. It specifies CASSLRILGGIHGYTF. Together with reference TRBV7-3 and TRBJ1-2, the CDR3 gives the full variable domain: GAGVSQTPSNKVTEKGKYVELRCDPISGHTALYWYRQSLGQGPEFLIYFQGTGAADDSGLPNDRFFAVRPEGSVSTLKIQRTERGDSAVYLCASSLRILGGIHGYTFGSGTRLTVV.

This chain joins TRBV24-1 and TRBJ1-1, with TRBD1 matching 9 bases. V dropped 8 bases and J dropped 5; count of bases not matched to a gene: 11. The germline V gene has CDR1 KGHDR and CDR2 SFDVKD. The CDR3 contains 15 residues. DNA of the CDR3: TGTGCCACCATCAGGACAGGGGCCCCTAGGACTGAAGCTTTCTTT. Translation: CATIRTGAPRTEAFF.

The chain recombines TRBV20-1 with TRBJ1-5; no reliable D call. The V gene's germline CDR1 is DFQATT and CDR2 SNEGSKA (reference sequence). V lost 3 bases and J 1 base, leaving 16 bases between the germline ends. CDR3 length: 16 residues. The CDR3 spells CSASTSGEASNQPQHF. The CDR3 DNA sequence: TGCAGTGCTAGTACCTCCGGGGAGGCCAGCAATCAGCCCCAGCATTTT.

The chain uses TRBV2 and TRBJ2-2; TRBD2 matches at 10 bases. CDR3 length: 14 residues. CDR1 and CDR2 (germline): SNHLY, FYNNEI. The V and J ends lost 5 bases and 4 bases, in that order; junction bases with no gene match: 1. The CDR3 loop is CASSRLAGTGELFF. CDR3 nucleotide sequence: TGTGCCAGCAGTAGACTAGCGGGCACCGGGGAGCTGTTTTTT.

V gene TRBV6-5 combines with J gene TRBJ2-7; D gene ambiguous. V was cut by 7 bases and J by 2 bases, with 12 bases left in between. This CDR3 region has 13 residues. Germline V gene lookup returns CDR1 MNHEY and CDR2 SVGAGI. CDR3 amino acids: CASNGYTTYEQYF. The CDR3 coding sequence is TGTGCCAGCAATGGTTACACCACCTACGAGCAGTACTTC.

The gene calls are TRBV4-1 and TRBJ1-5; weak D call: TRBD1 (6 bases). There are 15 residues in the CDR3. Per germline, CDR1 MGHRA and CDR2 YSYEKL. The V end lost 1 base, the J end lost 7 bases, and 14 bases lay between the germline ends. The CDR3 nucleotides read TGCGCCAGCAGCCAAGTTGGTGGCAGGGGCCAGCCCCAGCATTTT. It codes for CASSQVGGRGQPQHF.

The chain carries TRBV3-1 (or the pseudogene TRBV3-2) and TRBJ1-3; possibly TRBD1 for D (5 bases). The germline V gene encodes CDR1 LGHDT and CDR2 YNNKEL (reference sequence). The length of the CDR3 is 15 residues. The V and J ends lost 4 bases and 1 base respectively, with 11 bases between them. The CDR3 DNA is TGTGCCAGCAGCCCGGGGGGGGGATCTGGAAACACCATATATTTT. Translating it yields CASSPGGGSGNTIYF.

The chain recombines TRBV9 with TRBJ2-3; possible D gene TRBD2, 6 bases. This CDR3 is 17 amino acids long. Between the trimmed V and J ends, which lost 4 bases and 5 bases, there was a span of 23 bases. Germline V gives CDR1 SGDLS, CDR2 YYNGEE. CDR3 amino acids: CASSTRGSLGSVDTQYF. The CDR3 coding sequence is TGTGCCAGCAGCACTCGGGGGTCCCTGGGGAGTGTAGATACGCAGTATTTT.

J is TRBJ2-2 and V is TRBV5-1, with 7 positions matching TRBD1. V was pared by 2 bases and J by 2 bases, with 6 bases of the junction left unmatched. Germline CDR1 reads SGHRS; CDR2 reads YFSETQ. CDR3 size: 16 residues. CDR3 loop: CASSLRDSRNTGELFF. The DNA of the CDR3 is TGCGCCAGCAGCTTAAGGGACAGCCGTAACACCGGGGAGCTGTTTTTT. Combining the CDR3 with reference TRBV5-1 and TRBJ2-2 gives the whole variable domain KAGVTQTPRYLIKTRGQQVTLSCSPISGHRSVSWYQQTPGQGLQFLFEYFSETQRNKGNFPGRFSGRQFSNSRSEMNVSTLELGDSALYLCASSLRDSRNTGELFFGEGSRLTVL.

This rearrangement joins TRBV23-1 to TRBJ2-7, with TRBD1 identical over 12 bases. TRBV23-1 is reported as an ORF; its role is uncertain. The CDR3 has 16 amino acids. The J segment lost 4 bases and the V segment lost 2 bases, leaving 6 bases of the junction unmatched. The CDR3, as DNA: TGCGCCAGCAGTCAACGTCCGGGACAGGGGGCGTACGAGCAGTACTTC. Residues: CASSQRPGQGAYEQYF.